This T cell receptor (beta chain) is from a study of shared clonotypes between healthy human individuals. Broader study findings: The sharing of about 5% of naive CD4 clonotypes was seen across a handful of donors. Exclusively blood specimens were collected; tissue repertoires likely differ. Sequencing of the sorted subsets was shown by rarefaction to be incomplete despite large depth.

About this clone itself: Its antigen is still unknown.

V gave up 3 bases and J gave up 8 bases; unmatched junction bases: 4. The CDR3 is made up of 14 amino acids. Germline V gene sequence: CDR1 SGHNT, CDR2 YENEEA. Genomic DNA belonging to each subset was distributed in equal measure over several immunoSEQ plates. Some clones are missing from TCRdb's copy, which holds only in-frame ones; the method was immunoSEQ multiplex PCR. Of about 2 million clones listed, less than 95% are singletons. Naive CD8 cells, CD45RO-negative and positively selected for CCR7, excluded terminally differentiated effector memory CD45RA+ cells. Sequencing input: naive CD8+ T cells sorted from blood. The receptor was derived from a man between 18 and 29 years old in good health. The chain has TRBV11-3 and TRBJ2-1, with TRBD2 matching 10 bases. The CDR3 here is CASSFSGTSDEQFF. Here the CDR3 DNA reads TGTGCCAGCAGCTTCTCCGGGACTAGCGATGAGCAGTTCTTC.